This T cell receptor beta chain was identified during a study of T cells in Graves' hyperthyroidism and ophthalmopathy. Study-level results: Expanded thyroid clonotypes (above 0.001) were mostly also found in blood.

The CDR3 length is 15 residues. Deletions cut 4 bases from V and 7 bases from J, with 17 bases between. With respect to this clonotype: Its antigen is unidentified.

Authors of the study amplified TCR beta CDR3 regions from RNA transcripts. The TCR CDR3 first-round RT-PCR relied on the HTBI primer set. TCRdb re-derived calls from the multiplex PCR reads in MiXCR, one entry per CDR3 protein. The sample lists about 380,000 distinct CDR3 sequences; approximately 15% were seen once. Sequencing input: blood. The V and J genes are TRBV12-3 or TRBV12-4 and TRBJ2-1; maybe TRBD2 (5 bases). This receptor was taken from a woman in her fifties or sixties with Graves' hyperthyroidism. The CDR3 bases are TGTGCCAGCAGTTCCCCCGAGGGAACGGGAAATGAGCAGTTCTTC. Amino acid sequence: CASSSPEGTGNEQFF.